Presented here are 27 T cell receptor beta chains from one specimen sequenced in a study of graft-versus-host responses after intestinal transplantation (dated by TCRdb to the early 2020s). Reading the label with the study, this specimen's time point is: cells obtained before transplantation from donor or recipient. These TCRs' antigens remain unknown. The library was built by means of the immunoSEQ multiplex PCR assay. TCRdb took this table from immuneACCESS and kept in-frame rearrangements with V and J called. Such tables lack part of the clones; where checked against another copy, unresolved V genes explain under half of the gap, and the rest is unexplained. For this sample the table gives roughly 90,000 clones, of which 88% were detected only once. Under 0.3% of the sample goes to the ten largest clones. The sequencing used unstimulated CD4+ T cells sorted from spleen or lymph node cells, collected before transplant. These receptors were collected from a human donor who was the organ donor for an intestinal transplant.

The gene calls are TRBV30 and TRBJ1-6; D ambiguous. Looked up from germline, CDR1 is GTSNPN and CDR2 is SVGIG (reference sequence). Trimming pared 2 bases from V and 9 bases from J, leaving 11 bases between. This CDR3 has 13 amino acids. The DNA of the CDR3 is TGTGCCTGGAGTTTCACCCCTACTTCACCCCTCCACTTT. Translated, it gives CAWSFTPTSPLHF. Looking up the rest from reference TRBV30 and TRBJ1-6 gives the full variable domain: SQTIHQWPATLVQPVGSPLSLECTVEGTSNPNLYWYRQAAGRGLQLLFYSVGIGQISSEVPQNLSASRPQDRQFILSSKKLLLSDSGFYLCAWSFTPTSPLHFGNGTRLTVT.

This sequence joins TRBV27 and TRBJ2-1, with 12 bases lining up with TRBD2. Looked up from germline, CDR1 is MNHEY and CDR2 is SMNVEV (reference sequence). Trimming removed 5 bases from V and 9 bases from J; junction bases left unmatched: 11. The CDR3 is 16 amino acids. CDR3 region: CASSLPPGLAGREQFF. As DNA, the CDR3 is TGTGCCAGCAGTCTCCCCCCGGGACTAGCGGGTCGTGAGCAGTTCTTC.

V gene TRBV4-2 combines with J gene TRBJ2-5; 9 bases line up with TRBD2. With 2 bases clipped from V and 5 bases from J, the junction kept 18 bases outside the gene matches. The length of the CDR3 is 19 residues. CDR1 and CDR2 from the germline V gene are LGHNA and YNFKEQ. The CDR3 DNA reads TGTGCCAGCAGCCAATCTCAAAAACAGACTAGCGGACTTGCGGAGACCCAGTACTTC. This sequence encodes CASSQSQKQTSGLAETQYF.

The V gene is TRBV28, the J gene TRBJ1-5; D ambiguous. Germline lookup yields CDR1 MDHEN and CDR2 SYDVKM. The ends were cut back, 6 bases at V and 2 bases at J, with 14 bases in the middle. The CDR3 extends over 15 amino acids. CDR3 sequence (DNA): TGTGCCAGCAGGAAAACGGGGTCGGGCAATCAGCCCCAGCATTTT. Amino acids: CASRKTGSGNQPQHF. The full variable domain, completed using reference TRBV28 and TRBJ1-5, is DVKVTQSSRYLVKRTGEKVFLECVQDMDHENMFWYRQDPGLGLRLIYFSYDVKMKEKGDIPEGYSVSREKKERFSLILESASTNQTSMYLCASRKTGSGNQPQHFGDGTRLSIL.

The J gene is TRBJ2-3, the V gene TRBV28; TRBD2 matches 10 bases. V trimming: 4 bases; J trimming: 1 base; junction bases outside the gene matches: 2. CDR1 is MDHEN and CDR2 is SYDVKM in the germline V gene. This CDR3 contains 15 residues. CDR3 DNA: TGTGCCAGCAGTTATCTAGCGGGAGGCACAGATACGCAGTATTTT. Its translation: CASSYLAGGTDTQYF.

This sequence joins TRBV11-2 and TRBJ1-3; TRBD1 is a possible D gene (5 bases). The CDR3 contains 15 residues. Germline lookup yields CDR1 SGHAT and CDR2 FQNNGV. V shed 6 bases and J shed 0 bases, with 12 bases lying between them. This CDR3 reads CASSLDRNSGNTIYF. The CDR3 DNA sequence: TGTGCCAGCAGTCTAGACAGAAACTCTGGAAACACCATATATTTT.

The chain joins TRBV11-2 to TRBJ2-5; perhaps TRBD1 as D (5 bases). The germline gives CDR1 SGHAT, CDR2 FQNNGV. V lost 5 bases, J lost 5 bases, and 9 bases lay in between. This CDR3 comprises 12 residues. The CDR3 region is CASSRQGETQYF. The CDR3 coding sequence is TGTGCCAGCAGCCGCCAGGGCGAGACCCAGTACTTC.

The chain links TRBV11-1 to TRBJ2-7; 8 positions agree with TRBD2. Germline V lookup: CDR1 SGHAT, CDR2 FQDESV (reference sequence). CDR3 length: 16 amino acids. V shed 5 bases and J 6 bases; nucleotides not matched to a gene: 15. The CDR3 loop reads CASSPGGPSVGGEQYF. As DNA, the CDR3 is TGTGCCAGCAGCCCGGGGGGGCCAAGTGTGGGGGGCGAGCAGTACTTC.

This chain links TRBV10-3 with TRBJ2-5; 12 bases line up with TRBD2. Germline V gene data show CDR1 as ENHRY and CDR2 as SYGVKD. The CDR3 is made up of 15 amino acids. Trimming at V came to 8 bases and at J to 5 bases, leaving 9 bases not matched to a gene. The CDR3 bases are TGTGCCATCGCAAAGACTAGCGGGGGAATGGAGACCCAGTACTTC. Protein: CAIAKTSGGMETQYF.

The V gene is TRBV7-6, the J gene TRBJ2-7; D is possibly TRBD2 (6 bases). The V end was cut by 5 bases, the J end by 3 bases, with 17 bases between. The CDR3 has 15 amino acids. In germline, CDR1 is SGHVS, CDR2 FNYEAQ. In DNA form, the CDR3 reads TGTGCCAGCAGCAAAGAGGAGGGGTTGTTCTACGAGCAGTACTTC. This gives the protein CASSKEEGLFYEQYF.

The count of this clone is one. The J gene is TRBJ2-3, the V gene TRBV19; 8 positions agree with TRBD2. Per germline, CDR1 LNHDA and CDR2 SQIVND (reference sequence). This CDR3 region has 16 residues. V shed 3 bases, J shed 0 bases, and the junction held 5 bases outside the gene matches. In nucleotides, the CDR3 is TGTGCCAGTAGTATTAGGAGCGGGGGAAGCACAGATACGCAGTATTTT. Translation: CASSIRSGGSTDTQYF.

The chain uses TRBV4-3 and TRBJ2-5, with D perhaps matching TRBD1 (6 bases). From germline, CDR1 is LGHNA and CDR2 YSLEER. The CDR3 is made up of 14 amino acids. V gave up 3 bases and J gave up 5 bases, with 13 bases separating them. This chain's CDR3 is CASSQRTVRETQYF. The CDR3 coding sequence is TGCGCCAGCAGCCAGAGGACAGTACGGGAGACCCAGTACTTC.

The gene calls are TRBV7-2 and TRBJ2-7; TRBD2 is a possible D gene (6 bases). The germline V gene has CDR1 SGHTA and CDR2 FQGNSA. CDR3 length: 15 amino acids. Trimming cost V 3 bases and J 4 bases, with 16 bases left between them. For the CDR3, the DNA is TGTGCCAGCAGCTTTAGACGGGAGTCTAGTTACGAGCAGTACTTC. This encodes CASSFRRESSYEQYF.

The V call is TRBV5-1, the J call TRBJ2-1, with 9 nucleotides matching TRBD2. The CDR3 sequence is 15 residues long. Germline-derived CDR1 and CDR2 are SGHRS and YFSETQ. The J segment lost 4 bases and the V segment lost 2 bases, leaving 4 bases of the junction unmatched. In nucleotides, the CDR3 is TGCGCCAGCAGCTTTGCAGCGGGGGGATACAATGAGCAGTTCTTC. This translates into CASSFAAGGYNEQFF.

In this sample, this clone turned up once. The chain combines TRBV5-5 with TRBJ1-4; a possible D gene is TRBD1 (5 bases). Germline-derived CDR1 and CDR2 are SGHKS and YYEKEE (reference sequence). The V gene lost 4 bases and the J gene lost 7 bases, with 23 bases spanning the gap. The CDR3 runs to 17 residues. CDR3 nucleotides: TGTGCCAGCAGCCGCATATACGGAACAGGCGTCGGTGAAAAACTGTTTTTT. Its protein product is CASSRIYGTGVGEKLFF.

The gene calls are TRBV5-1 and TRBJ2-3; TRBD1 agrees at 10 bases. This CDR3 is 14 amino acids long. With 4 bases clipped from V and 6 bases from J, the junction kept 5 bases outside the gene matches. Germline-derived CDR1 and CDR2 are SGHRS and YFSETQ. The CDR3 sequence is CASSPMDRGDTQYF. As DNA, the CDR3 is TGCGCCAGCAGCCCTATGGACAGGGGGGATACGCAGTATTTT.

J is TRBJ2-1 and V is TRBV7-3; D is undetermined. CDR1 SGHTA and CDR2 FQGTGA come from the germline V gene. Between the trimmed V and J ends, which lost 4 bases and 5 bases, there was a span of 9 bases. The CDR3 runs 13 residues. The CDR3 coding sequence is TGTGCCAGCAGCTCCACACCTGACAATGAGCAGTTCTTC. Protein: CASSSTPDNEQFF.

This clone has a single count. The V gene is TRBV28, the J gene TRBJ1-3; TRBD1 aligns across 9 bases. Germline trimming cut 5 bases from V and 2 bases from J; bases unmatched to any gene: 10. CDR3 length equals 17 residues. Germline CDR1 MDHEN, CDR2 SYDVKM. The CDR3 DNA reads as TGTGCCAGCAGTCCCGCCTGGGACAGGGTGGCTGGAAACACCATATATTTT. Protein: CASSPAWDRVAGNTIYF.

The chain links TRBV10-3 to TRBJ2-5, with a possible D match to TRBD2 (5 bases). This CDR3 comprises 15 residues. V was shortened by 3 bases and J by 1 base, with 12 bases between the two germline ends. The germline CDR1 and CDR2 sequences are ENHRY and SYGVKD. This chain's CDR3 is CAISDTAGPQETQYF. CDR3 nucleotides: TGTGCCATCAGTGATACGGCGGGCCCCCAAGAGACCCAGTACTTC.

This chain links TRBV19 with TRBJ1-2; D call uncertain. The CDR3 extends over 14 amino acids. Looked up from germline, CDR1 is LNHDA and CDR2 is SQIVND (reference sequence). V dropped 3 bases and J dropped 2 bases, with 10 bases sitting between them. CDR3 sequence reads: CASSIVQANYGYTF. The DNA for the CDR3 is TGTGCCAGTAGTATTGTTCAGGCAAACTATGGCTACACCTTC.

This clone appeared once. The rearrangement joins TRBV15 to TRBJ1-3; D is unclear. The CDR3 totals 16 residues. Trimming stripped 1 base from V and 4 bases from J, with 14 bases between. Germline CDR1 and CDR2: LNHNV and YYDKDF (reference sequence). The CDR3 reads CATSRGRAALGNTIYF. CDR3 coding DNA: TGTGCCACCAGCAGAGGTCGAGCCGCTCTGGGAAACACCATATATTTT.

The chain links TRBV30 to TRBJ1-4; TRBD1 matches 11 bases. This CDR3 region has 16 residues. CDR1 is GTSNPN, CDR2 SVGIG, per germline (reference sequence). The trim removed 3 bases at V and 8 bases at J, leaving 11 bases unmatched. The CDR3 coding sequence is TGTGCCTGGAGGTCAGCCCGGACAGGGGGCGAAGAAAAACTGTTTTTT. It specifies CAWRSARTGGEEKLFF.

The J gene is TRBJ1-4, the V gene TRBV5-4, with 10 bases that match TRBD1. V lost 2 bases and J lost 8; bases outside the gene matches: 6. Germline V CDR1 and CDR2: SGHNT, YYREEE (reference sequence). This CDR3 comprises 15 residues. CDR3 residues: CASSFAGTGEEKLFF. CDR3 bases: TGTGCCAGCAGCTTTGCCGGGACAGGGGAGGAAAAACTGTTTTTT.

Note on this clone: At one of its ends the junction is not consistent with the germline gene, which may arise from a read error. The rearrangement uses TRBV4-1 and TRBJ1-2; D is perhaps TRBD1 (6 bases). Per germline, CDR1 MGHRA and CDR2 YSYEKL. CDR3 size: 15 residues. The CDR3 DNA reads as TGCGCCAACAGCCAAGGGGTACAGGGCACATATGGCTACACCTTC. Translation: CANSQGVQGTYGYTF.

As for this clone: Other DNA sequences in this sample translate to the same CDR3. The V gene is TRBV7-3, the J gene TRBJ2-3; 9 bases are shared with TRBD1. The germline CDR1 and CDR2 sequences are SGHTA and FQGTGA. There are 14 residues in the CDR3. The junction had 0 bases not matched to a gene; V was cut back by 1 base and J by 4 bases. The CDR3 region is CASSLRQGADTQYF. The CDR3 nucleotides are TGTGCCAGCAGCTTAAGACAGGGGGCAGATACGCAGTATTTT.

The count of this clone is one. J is TRBJ2-3 and V is TRBV5-5; possible D gene TRBD2, 5 bases. Deletions cut 0 bases from V and 0 bases from J, with 8 bases between. The germline V gene has CDR1 SGHKS and CDR2 YYEKEE (reference sequence). There are 15 residues in the CDR3. CDR3 sequence reads: CASSLAGLSTDTQYF. As DNA, the CDR3 is TGTGCCAGCAGCTTGGCGGGGTTGAGCACAGATACGCAGTATTTT.

This chain joins TRBV7-3 and TRBJ2-1; 8 bases map to TRBD2. The trim removed 2 bases at V and 4 bases at J, leaving 7 bases unmatched. The CDR3 sequence is 16 residues long. Looked up from germline, CDR1 is SGHTA and CDR2 is FQGTGA. CDR3 sequence: CASSLAGGQGYNEQFF. In nucleotides, the CDR3 is TGTGCCAGCAGCTTAGCGGGGGGCCAAGGGTACAATGAGCAGTTCTTC.